This TCR beta chain was observed in a study of blood T cell repertoires in COVID-19. Study as a whole: Sources were T cells, B-cell-depleted T cells, or PBMCs; the material itself was cDNA or gDNA.

In the original workflow: By means of reference gene primer amplification, nucleated cell counts were estimated. The protocol was immunoSEQ multiplex PCR, while the TCRdb copy is restricted to in-frame clones and leaves out a portion. The V and J calls and the clone size are those of that table, but D and trimming were determined from the DNA. Of roughly 70,000 clones listed, approximately 90% are singletons. The specimen sequenced was peripheral blood. This sequence was found in a woman of 80 years or more with active COVID-19.

The CDR3 loop reads CASSPQGPTSGGVGTQYF. In DNA, the CDR3 is TGTGCCAGTAGTCCTCAAGGCCCCACTAGCGGGGGTGTCGGGACCCAGTACTTC. The rearrangement joins TRBV19 to TRBJ2-5, with 11 bases identical to TRBD2. Germline assignment: CDR1 LNHDA and CDR2 SQIVND (reference sequence). The CDR3 has 18 residues. V gave up 5 bases and J gave up 7 bases; unmatched junction bases: 18.